This paragraph covers one T cell receptor beta chain sequence. The antigen is undetermined. This specimen belongs to a study of OX40 agonist ivuxolimab in advanced cancers. Study-level findings and limits: The work left the antigen specificity of expanded peripheral T cells undetermined.

The germline V and J ends were trimmed by 5 bases and 4 bases, with 12 bases remaining between them. The CDR3 extends over 13 amino acids. Germline CDR1 and CDR2: GTSNPN and SVGIG (reference sequence). Assay: immunoSEQ multiplex PCR; the TCRdb copy retains only in-frame clones and omits some. Among tens of thousands of clones listed, around 86% were seen once. The receptor's source is an adult with an advanced solid tumor such as melanoma, head and neck, liver or kidney cancer. The specimen comprised CD4+ or CD8+ T cells sorted from blood, sampled in a trial of the OX40 agonist ivuxolimab. The chain combines TRBV30 with TRBJ1-5; the D gene is possibly TRBD1 (6 bases). CDR3: CAWGTQGNQPQHF. Written as DNA, the CDR3 is TGTGCCTGGGGGACGCAGGGGAATCAGCCCCAGCATTTT.